These T cell receptor beta chains were read from a single sample in a study of CD8 T cells in Susac syndrome. TCRdb reprocessed the immunoSEQ multiplex PCR reads via MiXCR and lists one record per CDR3 protein. The repertoire has approximately 190,000 distinct CDR3 sequences, approximately 95% of them found once; the top ten carry about 0.15%. The source material was CD8+ T cells from PBMCs. Source of these receptors: a human donor with Susac syndrome. Both conserved end residues are part of each CDR3. Fields, in order: V gene, D gene, clone size, J gene, CDR3 DNA, CDR3 protein. A D gene is named only where the DNA matches it firmly. Only some rows state a clone size, as once, few, many or a class for expanded clones.

V: TRBV9
D: TRBD2
size: -
J: TRBJ2-7
DNA: TGTGCCAGCAGCGCGGCTAGCGGGAGTATCAACGAGCAGTACTTC
CDR3: CASSAASGSINEQYF

V: TRBV28
D: TRBD2
size: -
J: TRBJ2-1
DNA: TGTGCCAGCAGTTTATTTCTAGCGGGAGATAATGAGCAGTTCTTC
CDR3: CASSLFLAGDNEQFF

V: TRBV6-6
D: -
size: -
J: TRBJ2-1
DNA: TGTGCCAGCAACTCCGAGACAGTTAATGAGCAGTTCTTC
CDR3: CASNSETVNEQFF

V: TRBV20-1
D: -
size: -
J: TRBJ2-7
DNA: TGCAGTGCTAGAGGGCAGGGGATCGAGCAGTACTTC
CDR3: CSARGQGIEQYF

V: TRBV12-3/TRBV12-4
D: TRBD2
size: -
J: TRBJ2-1
DNA: TGTGCCAGCAGTCCGACTAGCGGTCCTATCTACAATGAGCAGTTCTTC
CDR3: CASSPTSGPIYNEQFF

V: TRBV29-1
D: TRBD1
size: -
J: TRBJ1-2
DNA: TGCAGCGTTGAAACAGGGGAGCAAGACTATGGCTACACCTTC
CDR3: CSVETGEQDYGYTF

V: TRBV9
D: -
size: -
J: TRBJ2-2
DNA: TGTGCCAGCAGCGTAGTAGACACCGGGGAGCTGTTTTTT
CDR3: CASSVVDTGELFF

V: TRBV19
D: -
size: -
J: TRBJ1-5
DNA: TGTGCCAGTAGTATCAGGCCGGCGGGCAATCAGCCCCAGCATTTT
CDR3: CASSIRPAGNQPQHF

V: TRBV30
D: -
size: -
J: TRBJ1-2
DNA: TGTGCCTGGAGTGTTGAGGGGCTTGGCTACACCTTC
CDR3: CAWSVEGLGYTF

V: TRBV5-6
D: -
size: -
J: TRBJ1-1
DNA: TGTGCCAGCAGCCGGGGGTTGGTTGAAGCTTTCTTT
CDR3: CASSRGLVEAFF

V: TRBV30
D: TRBD1
size: -
J: TRBJ1-1
DNA: TGTGCCTGGGCTCAAGGGCAGGGACAGTATTTCGCTGAAGCTTTCTTT
CDR3: CAWAQGQGQYFAEAFF

V: TRBV20-1
D: TRBD1
size: -
J: TRBJ1-2
DNA: TGCAGTGCTAGGGGACAGGGGATCGGCTACACCTTC
CDR3: CSARGQGIGYTF

V: TRBV29-1
D: -
size: -
J: TRBJ2-7
DNA: TGCAGCGTTGACGACAGCCGAGGGCCATTGTACGAGCAGTACTTC
CDR3: CSVDDSRGPLYEQYF

V: TRBV29-1
D: TRBD2
size: -
J: TRBJ2-1
DNA: TGCAGCGTTTTGGGGACTAGCGGGAGGGACAATGAGCAGTTCTTC
CDR3: CSVLGTSGRDNEQFF

V: TRBV7-3
D: -
size: -
J: TRBJ2-3
DNA: TGTGCCAGCAGCTTACGGCAGGCAACAGATACGCAGTATTTT
CDR3: CASSLRQATDTQYF

V: TRBV30
D: -
size: -
J: TRBJ1-5
DNA: TGTGCCTGGACTACAGGACAAGACAATCAGCCCCAGCATTTT
CDR3: CAWTTGQDNQPQHF

V: TRBV12-3/TRBV12-4
D: TRBD2
size: -
J: TRBJ2-3
DNA: TGTGCCAGCAGTCCTCTAGCGGGGGGTGGAGATACGCAGTATTTT
CDR3: CASSPLAGGGDTQYF

V: TRBV20-1
D: -
size: few
J: TRBJ2-7
DNA: TGCAGTGTGGACAGCTCCTACGAGCAGTACTTC
CDR3: CSVDSSYEQYF